These T cell receptor beta chains were read from a single sample in a study of shared T cell receptors in the human thymus. Clones were read by immunoSEQ multiplex PCR, and TCRdb kept only the in-frame ones, dropping some. This table has about 380,000 clones, 95% appearing once. The specimen was thymocytes. The receptors come from a human donor. The conserved cysteine and the conserved F or W are not part of the CDR3 here. D genes are given only for firm matches.

v_call	d_call	j_call	cdr3_aa
TRBV19	NA	TRBJ2-2	ASRDWNTGELF
TRBV6-1	NA	TRBJ2-7	ASSGAYEQY
TRBV4-2	TRBD2	TRBJ2-7	ASSQDLLAGGQAYEQY
TRBV10-3	TRBD2	TRBJ2-1	AISWGLAGFKDEQF
TRBV27	NA	TRBJ2-1	ASSRRGGNEQF
TRBV28	TRBD1	TRBJ2-3	ASKPSRDSGTDTQY
TRBV11-2	NA	TRBJ2-7	ASSWGLPPFPYEQY
TRBV23-1	NA	TRBJ2-3	ASSQMSPTDTQY
TRBV9	NA	TRBJ1-5	ASSRGANQPQH
TRBV28	NA	TRBJ1-2	ASSPHRDGYT
TRBV7-8	TRBD1	TRBJ2-1	ASDRVGSYNEQF
TRBV18	TRBD1	TRBJ2-7	ASSPDPGQVSYEQY
TRBV6-1	NA	TRBJ2-2	ACRDGLTGELF
TRBV27	NA	TRBJ2-1	ASSLLLSPTPYNEQF
TRBV28	TRBD1	TRBJ2-5	ASSLPRDRGRETQY
TRBV19	NA	TRBJ1-1	ASSNTPRGTTEAF
TRBV28	NA	TRBJ1-2	ASSRGHVELT
TRBV7-3	TRBD2	TRBJ2-7	ASSPRGLAGGRVSKQY
TRBV6-5	NA	TRBJ1-2	ASSPLDTNGYT
TRBV6-6	NA	TRBJ1-4	ASSPSSGSKEKLF
TRBV5-6	NA	TRBJ1-1	ASSPNREDTEAF
TRBV20-1	NA	TRBJ2-7	SAKAYEQY
TRBV7-2	NA	TRBJ1-1	ASSSRQDHTEAF
TRBV19	TRBD2	TRBJ2-1	ASSIAGLAGYNEQF
TRBV5-6	NA	TRBJ1-6	ASRSLSYNSPLH
TRBV18	TRBD2	TRBJ2-1	ASSPFLAEHPGDEQF
TRBV11-2	TRBD2	TRBJ2-1	ASSLQGTSIYNEQF
TRBV2	NA	TRBJ2-1	ASIRGDEQF
TRBV18	TRBD1	TRBJ1-5	ASSPPDRGGQPQH
TRBV6-5	TRBD1	TRBJ1-4	ASSYDRVEKLF
TRBV28	TRBD1	TRBJ2-7	ASRSPGQASYEQY
TRBV10-3	NA	TRBJ1-5	AISNDTGPGSLINQPQH
TRBV6-5	TRBD1	TRBJ2-2	ASSSLQGNGTGELF
TRBV28	NA	TRBJ2-1	ASSLGQRVTYNEQF
TRBV6-5	NA	TRBJ2-3	ASSYSETRIGDTQY
TRBV18	NA	TRBJ1-1	ASSPLKGENPRTEAF
TRBV9	NA	TRBJ2-5	ASSVDRVKETQY
TRBV11-2	TRBD2	TRBJ2-1	ASTLTSGVGNEQF
TRBV10-2	NA	TRBJ2-5	ASLAQETQY
TRBV29-1	TRBD2	TRBJ2-1	SVPGLAGYNEQF
TRBV4-1	TRBD2	TRBJ2-2	ASSLHGAGGRAGELF
TRBV4-1	NA	TRBJ2-5	ASLEQGFSPQETQY
TRBV28	TRBD1	TRBJ1-5	ASSFPGQSNQPQH
TRBV5-1	TRBD1	TRBJ1-2	ASSSTGEGNYGYT
TRBV14	TRBD1	TRBJ2-6	ASSQDWTGQISSGANVLT
TRBV7-6	NA	TRBJ2-7	ASSLWTKPYEQY
TRBV7-9	NA	TRBJ1-3	ASRHIQVSGNTIY